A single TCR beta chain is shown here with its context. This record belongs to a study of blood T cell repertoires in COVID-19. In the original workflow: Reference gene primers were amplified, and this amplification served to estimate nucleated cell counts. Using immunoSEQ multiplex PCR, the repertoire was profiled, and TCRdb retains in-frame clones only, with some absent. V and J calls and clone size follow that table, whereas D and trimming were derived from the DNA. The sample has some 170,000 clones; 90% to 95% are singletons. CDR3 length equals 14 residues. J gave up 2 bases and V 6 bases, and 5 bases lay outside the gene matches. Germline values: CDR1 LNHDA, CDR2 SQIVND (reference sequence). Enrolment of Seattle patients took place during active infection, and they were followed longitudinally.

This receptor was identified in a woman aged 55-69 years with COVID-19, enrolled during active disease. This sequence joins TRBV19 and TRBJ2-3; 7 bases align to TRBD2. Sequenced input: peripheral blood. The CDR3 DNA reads TGTGCCAGTAGCGCGGCGGGGGTCACAGATACGCAGTATTTT. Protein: CASSAAGVTDTQYF.